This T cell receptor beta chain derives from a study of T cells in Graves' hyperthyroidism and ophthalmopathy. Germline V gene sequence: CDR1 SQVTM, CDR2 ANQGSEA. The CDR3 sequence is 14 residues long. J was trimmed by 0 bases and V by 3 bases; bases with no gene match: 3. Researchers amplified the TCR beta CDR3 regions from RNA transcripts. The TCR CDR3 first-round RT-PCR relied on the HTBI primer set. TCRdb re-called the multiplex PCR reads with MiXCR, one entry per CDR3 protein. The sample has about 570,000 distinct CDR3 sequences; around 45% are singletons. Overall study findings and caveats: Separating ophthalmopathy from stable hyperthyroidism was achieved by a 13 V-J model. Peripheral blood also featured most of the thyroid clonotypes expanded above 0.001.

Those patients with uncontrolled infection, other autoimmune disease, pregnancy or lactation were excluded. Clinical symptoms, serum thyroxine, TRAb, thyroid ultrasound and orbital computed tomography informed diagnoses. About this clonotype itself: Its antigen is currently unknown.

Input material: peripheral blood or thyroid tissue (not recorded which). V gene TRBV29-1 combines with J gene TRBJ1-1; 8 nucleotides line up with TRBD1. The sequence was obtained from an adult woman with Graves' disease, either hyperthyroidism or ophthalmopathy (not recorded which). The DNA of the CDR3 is TGCAGCGTTGAGCAGGGGGCTTTGAACACTGAAGCTTTCTTT. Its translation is CSVEQGALNTEAFF. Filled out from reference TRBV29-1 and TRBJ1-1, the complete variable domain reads SAVISQKPSRDICQRGTSLTIQCQVDSQVTMMFWYRQQPGQSLTLIATANQGSEATYESGFVIDKFPISRPNLTFSTLTVSNMSPEDSSIYLCSVEQGALNTEAFFGQGTRLTVV.